This TCR beta chain was found in a study of cytomegalovirus exposure and HLA in healthy donors. This PCR relied on a set of 60 Vbeta primers and 13 Jbeta primers. This table comes from immunoSEQ multiplex PCR, and its TCRdb copy is limited to in-frame clones, with some not included. Seen here are more than 140,000 clones, approximately 82% observed once, and the top ten hold around 2%. The V gene's germline CDR1 is SNHLY and CDR2 FYNNEI. CDR3 length equals 14 residues. V lost 6 bases to trimming and J lost 5 bases; unmatched junction nucleotides: 7. The chain couples TRBV2 to TRBJ2-1, with 7 bases lining up with TRBD2. The TCR originated in a woman aged 40 to 50 in good health and CMV-seronegative. Sequenced material: PBMCs. CDR3 DNA sequence: TGTGCCAGCAGGCGGGGAGGGTGGGACAATGAGCAGTTCTTC. It specifies CASRRGGWDNEQFF.